This T cell receptor beta chain originates from a study of T cell repertoires in cytomegalovirus infection. In germline, CDR1 is SEHNR, CDR2 FQNEAQ (reference sequence). The CDR3 is 16 amino acids. Trimming cost V 7 bases and J 6 bases, with 21 bases left between them. TCRdb processed the reads anew with MiXCR; each CDR3 protein has one entry. The table has roughly 500,000 distinct CDR3 sequences, around 11% seen once; the top ten hold roughly a tenth. The sequence was collected from a human donor in good health (CMV status not recorded). Some clones in this sample may be carry-over from other donors' samples. The sequencing sample was made of PBMCs. J is TRBJ2-2 and V is TRBV7-9; D is uncertain. CDR3 residues: CASNHPGQAFSGELFF. In DNA, the CDR3 is TGTGCCAGCAACCACCCCGGGCAGGCCTTTTCCGGGGAGCTGTTTTTT.